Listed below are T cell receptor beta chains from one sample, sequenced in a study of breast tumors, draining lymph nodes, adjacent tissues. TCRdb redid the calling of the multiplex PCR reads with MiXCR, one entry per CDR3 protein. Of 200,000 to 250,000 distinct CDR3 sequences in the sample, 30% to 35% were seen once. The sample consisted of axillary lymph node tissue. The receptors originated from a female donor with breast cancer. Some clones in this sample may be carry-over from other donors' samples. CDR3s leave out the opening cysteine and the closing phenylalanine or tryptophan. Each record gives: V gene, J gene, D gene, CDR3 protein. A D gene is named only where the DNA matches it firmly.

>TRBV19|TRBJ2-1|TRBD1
ARDRTGSSYNEQF
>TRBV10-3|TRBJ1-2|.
AIKKTDSNYGYT
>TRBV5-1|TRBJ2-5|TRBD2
ASSPSSGKDTQY
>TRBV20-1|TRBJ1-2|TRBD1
SASSSQQGTYGHT
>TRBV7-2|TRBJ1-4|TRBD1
ASSLVGGGTGEEKLF
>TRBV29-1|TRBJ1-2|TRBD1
TPGQFSNYGYT
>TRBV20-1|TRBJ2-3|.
SARDPPRTDTQY
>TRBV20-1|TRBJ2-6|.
SARDWGSGANVLT
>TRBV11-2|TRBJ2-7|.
ASSYSDSYEQY
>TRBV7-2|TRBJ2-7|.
ASSFGQAYEQY
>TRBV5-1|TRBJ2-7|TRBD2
ASSLTSGSEQY